This T cell receptor beta chain was observed in a study of OX40 agonist ivuxolimab in advanced cancers. Some background on the complete study: The costimulatory receptor OX40 (CD134) was targeted by ivuxolimab, a fully human IgG2 agonistic monoclonal antibody. The purpose of peripheral TCRbeta sequencing was to test whether ivuxolimab changed TCR sequence diversity and led to clonal T-cell expansion. In the dose-escalation cohort, roughly 80% of patients were male, and the mean age was approximately 60 years, with a range of about 23 to 90. Partial responses were achieved by three dose-escalation patients, of whom one had hepatocellular carcinoma and two had cutaneous melanoma. Of the 52 patients in dose escalation, about 20 had hepatocellular carcinoma, about 15 had melanoma, 9 had renal cell carcinoma and 9 had head and neck cancer. Patients were allowed to have had prior anti-PD-1, anti-PD-L1 or anti-CTLA-4 therapy, and roughly 40% of the dose-escalation patients had been treated with checkpoint inhibitors. Intravenous ivuxolimab was administered to patients every 2 weeks at six dose levels: 0.01, 0.1, 0.3, 1.5, 3 and 10 mg/kg. The paper covers the monotherapy dose-escalation part of the phase I ivuxolimab trial, which included N ≈ 57 patients.

The full study reports these points: In the 0.1-3.0 mg/kg groups, partial responders were among the patients with the lowest normalized peripheral clonal expansion, particularly in CD8+ T cells. Low levels of normalized T-cell clonal expansion were also shown by some nonresponding patients. The antigen specificity of the peripheral T cells that underwent clonal expansion was not determined. After ivuxolimab, more expanded clones were found on average in CD8+ T cells than in CD4+ T cells. At doses of 0.1 to 3.0 mg/kg, clonal expansion of both CD4+ and CD8+ T cells in blood was seen between baseline and week 6.

The trial excluded patients who had a history of autoimmune disease or who were on systemic immunosuppression. Peripheral blood for TCR sequencing was drawn from every dose cohort at baseline, at cycle 4 day 1 and at cycle 7 day 1. Samples came from an open-label, multicenter, first-in-human phase I dose-escalation trial of ivuxolimab. The trial enrolled adults with locally advanced or metastatic head and neck squamous cell, hepatocellular, melanoma or renal cell carcinoma. Before TCR sequencing, CD4+ T cells and CD8+ T cells from peripheral blood were sorted into separate populations. To sequence the TCRbeta CDR3 region, genomic DNA was isolated from the sorted cells. The immunoSEQ Assay was used for sequencing of TCRbeta CDR3 regions. TCRdb mirrors the immuneACCESS table, restricted to in-frame sequences. Some clones are absent from its copies; in checked studies, under half trace to an unresolved V gene, and the reason for the others is unknown. The sample records about 58,000 clones, roughly 77% of which are singletons. 0.75% of the sample rests with the top ten.

Comment on this clone: Its antigen has not been determined. No clone much larger than this one lies a single base away; base qualities are absent.

The specimen was CD4+ or CD8+ T cells sorted from blood, collected in a trial of the OX40 agonist ivuxolimab. The sequence came from an adult with an advanced solid tumor such as melanoma, head and neck, liver or kidney cancer.

The sequence in DNA is TGTGCCAGCAGCCCTAGGACTAGCGGGGTGCAGGAGACCCAGTACTTC. This is translated as CASSPRTSGVQETQYF. Recombination joined TRBV7-8 with TRBJ2-5; 12 middle bases align to TRBD2. Trimming removed 5 bases from V and 5 bases from J; the gene matches leave 9 bases unexplained. Counted from cysteine to phenylalanine, this CDR3 has 16 amino acids. The read is trimmed to its CDR3 DNA, 48 bases read in frame from base 1. CDR1 is given as SGHVS and CDR2 as FQNEAQ, both from the germline V gene.